The 17 T cell receptor beta chains reported below all come from one sample, sequenced in a study of cytomegalovirus exposure and HLA in healthy donors. Assay used: immunoSEQ multiplex PCR; TCRdb lists only in-frame clones, some missing. Among 55,000 to 65,000 clones, more than 80% were seen once, and the ten largest hold 0.9% to 1.4%. The sample comprised PBMCs. The source of these receptors is a man between 18 and 29 years old in good health and CMV-seronegative.

The chain couples TRBV15 to TRBJ2-5; D possibly corresponds to TRBD2 (6 bases). V was clipped by 5 bases and J by 1 base, with 17 bases between them. There are 16 residues in the CDR3. Per germline, CDR1 LNHNV and CDR2 YYDKDF (reference sequence). Here the CDR3 DNA reads TGTGCCACCAGCGGAAAGGACTATCAAGCCCAAGAGACCCAGTACTTC. Its protein product is CATSGKDYQAQETQYF.

This sequence joins TRBV6-4 and TRBJ2-3; tentatively, D is TRBD2 (6 bases). This CDR3 is 14 amino acids long. Germline CDR1 MRHNA, CDR2 SNTAGT. The V and J ends lost 6 bases and 2 bases respectively, with 12 bases between them. As DNA, the CDR3 is TGTGCCAGCAGCCGGGACTCCTACACAGATACGCAGTATTTT. It yields the protein CASSRDSYTDTQYF.

The rearrangement links TRBV6-6 to TRBJ2-1; 7 bases line up with TRBD1. After removal of 7 bases from V and 0 bases from J, the junction contained 3 bases not matched to a gene. The CDR3 spans 14 residues. Germline assignment: CDR1 MNHNY and CDR2 SVGAGI (reference sequence). The CDR3 sequence: CASKDRSSYNEQFF. The CDR3 DNA reads TGTGCCAGCAAGGACAGGAGCTCCTACAATGAGCAGTTCTTC.

This rearrangement joins TRBV5-1 to TRBJ2-7; TRBD2 agrees at 11 bases. The CDR3 runs 15 residues. Looked up from germline, CDR1 is SGHRS and CDR2 is YFSETQ. The junction had 4 bases not matched to a gene; V was cut back by 1 base and J by 4 bases. The CDR3 is CASSLTSGSIYEQYF. The DNA of the CDR3 is TGCGCCAGCAGCTTGACTAGCGGGAGTATATACGAGCAGTACTTC.

The chain couples TRBV5-4 to TRBJ1-2; perhaps TRBD1 as D (6 bases). Germline CDR1 reads SGHNT; CDR2 reads YYREEE (reference sequence). V was trimmed by 3 bases and J by 1 base, leaving 22 bases between them. The CDR3 contains 18 residues. DNA for the CDR3: TGTGCCAGCAGCTCCCGGACAGCACTAACTAATCTTAACTATGGCTACACCTTC. This gives the protein CASSSRTALTNLNYGYTF.

The chain has TRBV6-1 and TRBJ2-7; 8 nucleotides line up with TRBD1. Germline trimming cut 5 bases from V and 3 bases from J; bases unmatched to any gene: 9. Germline values: CDR1 MNHNS, CDR2 SASEGT. The CDR3 contains 15 residues. The CDR3 protein is CASSTQGASIYEQYF. In DNA form, the CDR3 reads TGTGCCAGCAGTACCCAGGGGGCGTCTATCTACGAGCAGTACTTC.

Only one count was recorded for this clone. The V gene is TRBV7-6, the J gene TRBJ2-5; D is unclear. CDR3 length: 14 residues. The V end lost 4 bases, the J end lost 1 base, and 10 bases lay between the germline ends. Germline values: CDR1 SGHVS, CDR2 FNYEAQ. CDR3 nucleotides: TGTGCCAGCAGCTCCGGAACTACCCAAGAGACCCAGTACTTC. Its translation: CASSSGTTQETQYF.

V usage is TRBV19 and J usage is TRBJ2-5, with TRBD1 as a possible D gene (5 bases). V lost 3 bases and J lost 2, with 13 bases in between. Germline lookup yields CDR1 LNHDA and CDR2 SQIVND (reference sequence). CDR3 length equals 15 residues. The CDR3 nucleotides are TGTGCCAGTAGTATCTCGCAGGGAACTCAAGAGACCCAGTACTTC. Amino acids: CASSISQGTQETQYF.

V gene TRBV10-3 combines with J gene TRBJ2-3; 10 bases line up with TRBD2. Germline CDR1 ENHRY, CDR2 SYGVKD. CDR3 length equals 13 residues. Unmatched junction bases numbered 0, after V lost 8 bases and J lost 1 base. The CDR3 reads CAIGTSGTDTQYF. Written as DNA, the CDR3 is TGTGCCATCGGGACTAGCGGCACAGATACGCAGTATTTT.

V is TRBV2 and J is TRBJ2-7, with a possible D match to TRBD1 (6 bases). The CDR3 runs to 12 residues. V lost 5 bases, J lost 2 bases, and 7 bases lay in between. From germline, CDR1 is SNHLY and CDR2 FYNNEI. For the CDR3, the DNA is TGTGCCAGCAGTTACAGGGCCTACGAGCAGTACTTC. This encodes CASSYRAYEQYF.

The rearrangement joins TRBV5-6 to TRBJ2-7; D unresolved. The CDR3 totals 12 residues. Germline V CDR1 and CDR2: SGHDT, YYEEEE. V was clipped by 0 bases and J by 2 bases, with 3 bases between them. The CDR3 DNA follows: TGTGCCAGCAGCTTGGCCACCTACGAGCAGTACTTC. Protein product: CASSLATYEQYF.

The chain has TRBV9 and TRBJ2-1, with 11 nucleotides matching TRBD2. CDR3 length: 15 amino acids. Germline lookup yields CDR1 SGDLS and CDR2 YYNGEE. After removal of 0 bases from V and 9 bases from J, the junction contained 5 bases not matched to a gene. The CDR3 sequence: CASSVGIAGGSEQFF. Written as DNA, the CDR3 is TGTGCCAGCAGCGTAGGGATAGCGGGAGGGAGTGAGCAGTTCTTC.

The chain couples TRBV28 to TRBJ2-7; TRBD2 agrees at 7 bases. The V and J ends lost 2 bases and 3 bases, in that order; junction bases with no gene match: 10. This CDR3 comprises 16 residues. Per germline, CDR1 MDHEN and CDR2 SYDVKM. Written as DNA, the CDR3 is TGTGCCAGCAGTTTACTCGGCAAGGGAGGGAACTACGAGCAGTACTTC. Its protein product is CASSLLGKGGNYEQYF.

As DNA, the CDR3 is TGTGCCAGCAGCTCGGGGACAGACCAAGAGACCCAGTACTTC. Its translation is CASSSGTDQETQYF. The chain carries TRBV5-6 and TRBJ2-5, with TRBD1 matching over 7 bases. Germline V gene sequence: CDR1 SGHDT, CDR2 YYEEEE. This CDR3 has 14 residues. Trimming cost V 3 bases and J 0 bases; bases outside gene matches: 2.

The V and J genes are TRBV6-6 and TRBJ1-1; TRBD1 agrees at 8 bases. V gave up 5 bases and J gave up 3 bases; unmatched junction bases: 2. The CDR3 is 13 residues long. The germline gives CDR1 MNHNY, CDR2 SVGAGI (reference sequence). The CDR3 nucleotides are TGTGCCAGCAGTACAGGGGGAGACACTGAAGCTTTCTTT. Protein sequence: CASSTGGDTEAFF.

The rearrangement uses TRBV28 and TRBJ1-2, with D possibly TRBD1 on 5 matching bases. The germline V gene has CDR1 MDHEN and CDR2 SYDVKM. The length of the CDR3 is 16 residues. The germline V and J ends were trimmed by 6 bases and 1 base, with 18 bases remaining between them. CDR3 amino acids: CASSLLGQGSNYGYTF. CDR3 bases: TGTGCCAGCAGCCTACTCGGGCAGGGTAGTAACTATGGCTACACCTTC.

The chain joins TRBV7-2 to TRBJ2-7; D uncertain. Trimming shortened V by 5 bases and J by 4 bases, and 12 bases separated the two germline ends. In germline, CDR1 is SGHTA, CDR2 FQGNSA. This CDR3 has 13 amino acids. This chain's CDR3 is CASSPYGVYEQYF. In DNA form, the CDR3 reads TGTGCCAGCAGCCCATATGGAGTGTACGAGCAGTACTTC.